The source of this TCR beta chain is a study of cytomegalovirus exposure and HLA in healthy donors. Study at large: Among about 200 million T cells, an earlier analysis found 117 million unique TCR beta sequences.

Findings of the study overall: High specificity and sensitivity for cytomegalovirus status were reported for the classifier. Later analysis found that TCR beta chains associated with HLA were more clonally expanded than other, equally common chains.

This PCR relied on a set of 60 Vbeta primers and 13 Jbeta primers. The data were produced by immunoSEQ multiplex PCR, yet TCRdb's version contains in-frame clones alone and is incomplete. Its table records around 75,000 clones. Comment on this clone: Its antigen remains unknown.

The CDR3 sequence is 15 residues long. Trimming at V came to 4 bases and at J to 5 bases, leaving 10 bases not matched to a gene. This receptor was identified in a man in his fifties in good health and CMV-seropositive. The sequenced material came from PBMCs. The chain uses TRBV5-3 and TRBJ2-7; 9 bases align to TRBD1. TRBV5-3 is assigned to the ORF class and has an uncertain function. CDR3 loop: CARSPYSGQGNEQYF. CDR3 DNA: TGTGCCAGAAGCCCATATTCGGGACAGGGAAACGAGCAGTACTTC.